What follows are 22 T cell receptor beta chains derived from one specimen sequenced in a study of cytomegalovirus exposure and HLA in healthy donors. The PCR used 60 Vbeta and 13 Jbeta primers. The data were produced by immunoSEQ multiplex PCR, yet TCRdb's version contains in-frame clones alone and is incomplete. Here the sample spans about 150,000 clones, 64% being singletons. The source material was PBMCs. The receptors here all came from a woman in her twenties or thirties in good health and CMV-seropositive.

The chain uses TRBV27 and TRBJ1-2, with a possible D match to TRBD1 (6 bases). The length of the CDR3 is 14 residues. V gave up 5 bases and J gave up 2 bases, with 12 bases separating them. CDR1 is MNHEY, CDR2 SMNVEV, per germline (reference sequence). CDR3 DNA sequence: TGTGCCAGCAGTCTAGGGGGGGCGAACTATGGCTACACCTTC. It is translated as CASSLGGANYGYTF.

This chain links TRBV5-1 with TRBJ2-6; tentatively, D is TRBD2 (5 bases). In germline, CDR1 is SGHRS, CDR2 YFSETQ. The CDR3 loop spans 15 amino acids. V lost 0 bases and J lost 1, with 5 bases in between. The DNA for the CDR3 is TGCGCCAGCAGCTTGGGGAGGTCTGGGGCCAACGTCCTGACTTTC. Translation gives CASSLGRSGANVLTF.

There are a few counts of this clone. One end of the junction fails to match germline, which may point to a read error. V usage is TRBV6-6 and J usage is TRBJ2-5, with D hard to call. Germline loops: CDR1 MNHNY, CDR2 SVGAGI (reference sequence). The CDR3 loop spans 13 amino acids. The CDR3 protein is CASSYYREETQYF. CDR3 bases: TGTGCCAGCAGCTACTACAGAGAAGAGACCCAGTACTTC.

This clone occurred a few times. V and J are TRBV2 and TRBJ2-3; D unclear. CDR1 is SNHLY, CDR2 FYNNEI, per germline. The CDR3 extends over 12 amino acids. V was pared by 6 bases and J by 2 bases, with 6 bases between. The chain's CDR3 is CASRAHTDTQYF. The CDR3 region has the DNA TGTGCCAGCAGGGCCCACACAGATACGCAGTATTTT.

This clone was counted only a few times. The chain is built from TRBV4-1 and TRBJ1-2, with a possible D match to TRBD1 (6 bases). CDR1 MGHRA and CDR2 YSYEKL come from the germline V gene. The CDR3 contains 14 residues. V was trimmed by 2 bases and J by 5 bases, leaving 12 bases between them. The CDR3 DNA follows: TGCGCCAGCAGCCAACTGACAGGAATTTATGGCTACACCTTC. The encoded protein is CASSQLTGIYGYTF.

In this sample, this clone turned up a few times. The CDR3 DNA reads as TGTGCCAGCAGCTTAGAAGGCGGATCGGGCTACACCTTC. Protein sequence: CASSLEGGSGYTF. The chain employs TRBV13 and TRBJ1-2, with D unclear. This CDR3 has 13 amino acids. Germline V gives CDR1 PRHDT, CDR2 FYEKMQ (reference sequence). Trimming removed 1 base at V and 8 bases at J, with 11 bases between. The variable domain in full, completed from reference TRBV13 and TRBJ1-2, reads AAGVIQSPRHLIKEKRETATLKCYPIPRHDTVYWYQQGPGQDPQFLISFYEKMQSDKGSIPDRFSAQQFSDYHSELNMSSLELGDSALYFCASSLEGGSGYTFGSGTRLTVV.

Written as DNA, the CDR3 is TGTGCCAGCAGTAACCGTGGGACTTACAATGAGCAGTTCTTC. It translates to CASSNRGTYNEQFF. The gene calls are TRBV6-1 and TRBJ2-1; possible D gene TRBD2, 6 bases. V dropped 5 bases and J dropped 4 bases, with 12 bases sitting between them. Germline CDR1 is MNHNS and CDR2 is SASEGT. CDR3 size: 14 residues.

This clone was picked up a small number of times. Here the CDR3 DNA reads TGCGCCAGCAGCTCCCGGACTAGCGGGGGCACCGGGGAGCTGTTTTTT. It encodes CASSSRTSGGTGELFF. V usage is TRBV10-2 and J usage is TRBJ2-2, with TRBD2 identical over 13 bases. The CDR3 is made up of 16 amino acids. Per germline, CDR1 WSHSY and CDR2 SAAADI. V shed 6 bases and J 4 bases; nucleotides not matched to a gene: 5.

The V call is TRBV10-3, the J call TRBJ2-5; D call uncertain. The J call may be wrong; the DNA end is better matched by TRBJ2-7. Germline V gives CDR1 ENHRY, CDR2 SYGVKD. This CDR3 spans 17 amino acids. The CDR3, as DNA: TGTGCCATCAGTGATCTCACCATTGGGCAGGCACCCTACGAGCAGTACTTC. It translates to CAISDLTIGQAPYEQYF.

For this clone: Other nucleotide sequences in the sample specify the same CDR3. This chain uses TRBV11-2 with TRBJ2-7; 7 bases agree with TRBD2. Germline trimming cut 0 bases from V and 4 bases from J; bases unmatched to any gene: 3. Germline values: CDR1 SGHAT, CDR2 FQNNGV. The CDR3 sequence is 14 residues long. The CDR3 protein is CASSLEPSGYEQYF. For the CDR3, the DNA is TGTGCCAGCAGCTTAGAACCTAGCGGATACGAGCAGTACTTC. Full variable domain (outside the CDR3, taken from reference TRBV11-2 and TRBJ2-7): EAGVAQSPRYKIIEKRQSVAFWCNPISGHATLYWYQQILGQGPKLLIQFQNNGVVDDSQLPKDRFSAERLKGVDSTLKIQPAKLEDSAVYLCASSLEPSGYEQYFGPGTRLTVT.

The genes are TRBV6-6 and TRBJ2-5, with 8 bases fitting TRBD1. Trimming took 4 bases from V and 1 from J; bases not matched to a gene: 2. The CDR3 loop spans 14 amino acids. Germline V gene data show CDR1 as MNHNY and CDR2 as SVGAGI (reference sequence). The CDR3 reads CASSFTGGQETQYF. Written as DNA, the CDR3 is TGTGCCAGCAGTTTTACAGGGGGCCAAGAGACCCAGTACTTC.

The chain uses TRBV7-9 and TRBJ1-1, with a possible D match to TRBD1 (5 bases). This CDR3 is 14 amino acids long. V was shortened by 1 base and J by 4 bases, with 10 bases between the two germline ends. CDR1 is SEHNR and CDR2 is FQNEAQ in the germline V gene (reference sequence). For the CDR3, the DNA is TGTGCCAGCAGCTTAGGCGGCAGGGTCACTGAAGCTTTCTTT. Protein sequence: CASSLGGRVTEAFF.

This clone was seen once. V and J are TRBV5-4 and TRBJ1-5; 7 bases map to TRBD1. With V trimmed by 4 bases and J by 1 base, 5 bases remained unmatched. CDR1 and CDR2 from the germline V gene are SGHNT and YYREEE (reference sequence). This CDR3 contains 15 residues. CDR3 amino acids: CASSRGTDSNQPQHF. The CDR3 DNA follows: TGTGCCAGCAGCCGTGGGACAGACAGCAATCAGCCCCAGCATTTT.

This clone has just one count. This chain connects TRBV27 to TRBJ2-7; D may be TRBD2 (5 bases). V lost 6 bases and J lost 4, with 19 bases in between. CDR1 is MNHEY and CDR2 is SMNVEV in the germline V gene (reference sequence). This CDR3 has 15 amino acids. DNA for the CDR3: TGTGCCAGCAGCCCCACTGCGGGCAGAGGATACGAGCAGTACTTC. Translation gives CASSPTAGRGYEQYF.

The CDR3 loop is CASSKVDTLMNTEAFF. In DNA, the CDR3 is TGTGCCAGCAGCAAAGTGGACACGTTAATGAACACTGAAGCTTTCTTT. The chain uses TRBV21-1 and TRBJ1-1; the table gives TRBD1 as D, unverified against the DNA. TRBV21-1 is designated a pseudogene. The CDR3 contains 16 residues.

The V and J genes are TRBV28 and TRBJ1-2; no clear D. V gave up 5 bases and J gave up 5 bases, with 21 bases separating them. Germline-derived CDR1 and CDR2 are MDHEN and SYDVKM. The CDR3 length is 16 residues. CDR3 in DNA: TGTGCCAGCAGTCTCCCCCTTTCAGCGAATATTTATGGCTACACCTTC. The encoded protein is CASSLPLSANIYGYTF.

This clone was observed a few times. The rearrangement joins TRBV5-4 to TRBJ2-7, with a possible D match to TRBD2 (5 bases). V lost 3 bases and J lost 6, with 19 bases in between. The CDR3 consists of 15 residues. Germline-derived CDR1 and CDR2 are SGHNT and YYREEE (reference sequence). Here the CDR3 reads CASSSLLDHRGEQYF. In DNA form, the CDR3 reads TGTGCCAGCAGCTCCCTGTTGGATCACCGGGGCGAGCAGTACTTC.

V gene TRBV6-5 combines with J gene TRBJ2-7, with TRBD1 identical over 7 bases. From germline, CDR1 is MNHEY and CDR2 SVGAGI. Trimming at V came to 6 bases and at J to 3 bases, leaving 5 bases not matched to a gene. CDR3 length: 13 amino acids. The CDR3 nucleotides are TGTGCCAGCAGGAGACAGGGTTTCTACGAGCAGTACTTC. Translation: CASRRQGFYEQYF.

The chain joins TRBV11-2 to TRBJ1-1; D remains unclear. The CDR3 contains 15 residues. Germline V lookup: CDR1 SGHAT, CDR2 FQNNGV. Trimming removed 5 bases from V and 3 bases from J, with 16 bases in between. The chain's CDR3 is CASSPLTGMDTEAFF. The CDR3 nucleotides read TGTGCCAGCAGCCCCTTGACGGGTATGGACACTGAAGCTTTCTTT.

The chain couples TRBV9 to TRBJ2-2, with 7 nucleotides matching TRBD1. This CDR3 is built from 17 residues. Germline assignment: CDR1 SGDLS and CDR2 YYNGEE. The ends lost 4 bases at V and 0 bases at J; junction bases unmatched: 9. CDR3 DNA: TGTGCCAGCAGCATTCCCAGGGACAGTCCGAACACCGGGGAGCTGTTTTTT. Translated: CASSIPRDSPNTGELFF.

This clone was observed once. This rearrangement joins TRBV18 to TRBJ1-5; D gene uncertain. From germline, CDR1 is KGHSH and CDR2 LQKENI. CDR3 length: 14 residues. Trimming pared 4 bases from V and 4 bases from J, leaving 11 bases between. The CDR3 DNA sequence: TGTGCCAGCTCACTAGTCCGAGAGAATCAGCCCCAGCATTTT. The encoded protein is CASSLVRENQPQHF.

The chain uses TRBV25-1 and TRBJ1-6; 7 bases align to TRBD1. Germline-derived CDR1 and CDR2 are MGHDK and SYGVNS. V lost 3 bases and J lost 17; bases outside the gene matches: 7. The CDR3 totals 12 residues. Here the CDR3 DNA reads TGTGCCAGCAGTGAGCAGGGACAGAAAATCCACTTT. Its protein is CASSEQGQKIHF.